This T cell receptor beta chain was identified in a study of cytomegalovirus exposure and HLA in healthy donors. Broader study findings: In most subjects, TCR beta sequences reportedly gave accurate predictions of HLA-A and HLA-B alleles. Donors were assumed by presence/absence analyses to have roughly uniform sequencing depth.

The CDR3 consists of 15 residues. Trimming shortened V by 6 bases and J by 0 bases, and 12 bases separated the two germline ends. Germline CDR1 SNHLY, CDR2 FYNNEI. Details on this clone: No antigen is known for it.

This PCR relied on a set of 60 Vbeta primers and 13 Jbeta primers. The repertoire was sequenced with immunoSEQ multiplex PCR; TCRdb's copy has only in-frame clones and lacks some. The profile covers over 110,000 clones, with 75% to 85% appearing a single time and around 5.9% taken by the ten largest. The sequenced sample consisted of PBMCs. The source of this sequence is a woman between 35 and 50 years old in good health and CMV-seropositive. The chain joins TRBV2 to TRBJ2-1, with D unclear. The CDR3 region is CASRETGGSYNEQFF. CDR3 DNA: TGTGCCAGCAGAGAGACGGGTGGCTCCTACAATGAGCAGTTCTTC.